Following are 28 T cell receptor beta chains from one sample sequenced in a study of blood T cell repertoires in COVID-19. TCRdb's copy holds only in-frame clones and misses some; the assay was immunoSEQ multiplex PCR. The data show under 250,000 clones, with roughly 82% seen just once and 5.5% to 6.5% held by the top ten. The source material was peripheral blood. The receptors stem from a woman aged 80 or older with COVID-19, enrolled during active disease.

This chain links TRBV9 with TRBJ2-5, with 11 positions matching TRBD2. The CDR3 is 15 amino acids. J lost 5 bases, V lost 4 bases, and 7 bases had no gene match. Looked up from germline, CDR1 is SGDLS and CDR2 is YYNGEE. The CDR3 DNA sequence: TGTGCCAGCAGCCTTAGCGGGGGGGCCCGGGAGACCCAGTACTTC. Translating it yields CASSLSGGARETQYF.

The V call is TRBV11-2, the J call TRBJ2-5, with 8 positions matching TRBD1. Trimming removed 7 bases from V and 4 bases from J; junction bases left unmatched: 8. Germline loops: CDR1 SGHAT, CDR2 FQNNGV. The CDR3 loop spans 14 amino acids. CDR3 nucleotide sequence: TGTGCCAGCAACAGGGGGTCGGGGGCAGAGACCCAGTACTTC. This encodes CASNRGSGAETQYF.

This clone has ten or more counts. Here the CDR3 DNA reads TGTGCCAGCAGTGAAGACAGGTTCACCGGGGAGCTGTTTTTT. Residues: CASSEDRFTGELFF. This rearrangement joins TRBV6-1 to TRBJ2-2, with D perhaps matching TRBD1 (5 bases). CDR3 size: 14 residues. CDR1 and CDR2 from the germline V gene are MNHNS and SASEGT. The V end lost 1 base, the J end lost 4 bases, and 7 bases lay between the germline ends.

As DNA, the CDR3 is TGTGCCAGCAGTTCTCCGGGACAGATGAACACTGAAGCTTTCTTT. Encoded protein: CASSSPGQMNTEAFF. The rearrangement links TRBV28 to TRBJ1-1; 7 bases align to TRBD1. CDR3 length: 15 amino acids. The V gene end was trimmed by 4 bases and the J gene end by 0 bases; junction bases not matched to a gene: 5. Germline loops: CDR1 MDHEN, CDR2 SYDVKM.

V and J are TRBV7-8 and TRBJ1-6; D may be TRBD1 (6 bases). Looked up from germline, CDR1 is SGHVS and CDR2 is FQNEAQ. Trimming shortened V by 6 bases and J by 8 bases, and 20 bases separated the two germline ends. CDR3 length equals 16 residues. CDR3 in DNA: TGTGCCAGCAGAGAGGGGGTCGAGAAGACTTATTCACCCCTCCACTTT. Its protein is CASREGVEKTYSPLHF. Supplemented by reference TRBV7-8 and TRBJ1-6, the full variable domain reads GAGVSQSPRYKVAKRGQDVALRCDPISGHVSLFWYQQALGQGPEFLTYFQNEAQLDKSGLPSDRFFAERPEGSVSTLKIQRTQQEDSAVYLCASREGVEKTYSPLHFGNGTRLTVT.

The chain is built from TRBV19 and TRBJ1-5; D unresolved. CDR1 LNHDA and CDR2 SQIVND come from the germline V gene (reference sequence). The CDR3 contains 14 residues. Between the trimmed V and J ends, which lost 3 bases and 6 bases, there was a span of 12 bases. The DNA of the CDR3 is TGTGCCAGTAGTATCTTCCTCGGCGGTCAGCCCCAGCATTTT. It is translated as CASSIFLGGQPQHF.

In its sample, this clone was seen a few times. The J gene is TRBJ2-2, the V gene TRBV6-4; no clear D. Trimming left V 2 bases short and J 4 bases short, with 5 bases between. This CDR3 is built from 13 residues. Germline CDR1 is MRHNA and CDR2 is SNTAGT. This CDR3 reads CASSDEFTGELFF. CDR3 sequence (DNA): TGTGCCAGCAGTGACGAGTTCACCGGGGAGCTGTTTTTT.

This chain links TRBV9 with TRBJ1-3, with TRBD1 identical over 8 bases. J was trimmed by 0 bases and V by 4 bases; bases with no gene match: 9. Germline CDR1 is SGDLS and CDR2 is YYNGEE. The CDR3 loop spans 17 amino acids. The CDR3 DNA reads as TGTGCCAGCAGCCCACGACAGGGGCCAAGCTCTGGAAACACCATATATTTT. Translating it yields CASSPRQGPSSGNTIYF.

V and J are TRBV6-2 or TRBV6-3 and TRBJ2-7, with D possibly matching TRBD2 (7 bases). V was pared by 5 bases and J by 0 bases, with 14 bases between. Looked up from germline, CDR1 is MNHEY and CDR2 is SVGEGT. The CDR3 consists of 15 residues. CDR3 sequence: CASSPGGPSSYEQYF. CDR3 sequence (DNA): TGTGCCAGCAGTCCCGGGGGGCCGAGCTCCTACGAGCAGTACTTC.

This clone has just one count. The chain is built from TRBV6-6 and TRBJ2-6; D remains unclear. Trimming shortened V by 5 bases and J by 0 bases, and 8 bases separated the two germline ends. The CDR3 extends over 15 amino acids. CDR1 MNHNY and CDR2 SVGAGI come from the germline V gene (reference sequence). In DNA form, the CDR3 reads TGTGCCAGCAGTCTTCCTACCTCTGGGGCCAACGTCCTGACTTTC. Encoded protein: CASSLPTSGANVLTF.

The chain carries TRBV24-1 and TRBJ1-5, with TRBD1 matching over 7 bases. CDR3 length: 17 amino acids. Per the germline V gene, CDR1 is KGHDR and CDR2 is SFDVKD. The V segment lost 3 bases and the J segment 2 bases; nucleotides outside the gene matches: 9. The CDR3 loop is CATSDSERQGGNQPQHF. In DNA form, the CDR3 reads TGTGCCACCAGTGATAGTGAACGACAGGGCGGCAATCAGCCCCAGCATTTT.

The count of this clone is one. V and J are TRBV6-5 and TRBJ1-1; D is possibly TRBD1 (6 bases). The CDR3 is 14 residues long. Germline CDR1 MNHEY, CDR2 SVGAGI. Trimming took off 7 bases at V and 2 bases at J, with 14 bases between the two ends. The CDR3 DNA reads TGTGCCAGCACCCGGGGGGGGGCCAACACTGAAGCTTTCTTT. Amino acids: CASTRGGANTEAFF.

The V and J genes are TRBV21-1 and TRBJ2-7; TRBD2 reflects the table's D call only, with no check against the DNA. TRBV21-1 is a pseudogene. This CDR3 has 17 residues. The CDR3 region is CASSKSKEEGRLYEQYF. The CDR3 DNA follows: TGTGCCAGCAGCAAATCAAAAGAGGAGGGGCGGTTATACGAGCAGTACTTC.

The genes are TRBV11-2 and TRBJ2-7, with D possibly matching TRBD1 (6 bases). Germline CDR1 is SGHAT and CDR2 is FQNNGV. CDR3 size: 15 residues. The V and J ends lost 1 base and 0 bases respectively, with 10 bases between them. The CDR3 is CASSLGQVSSYEQYF. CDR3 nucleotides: TGTGCCAGCAGCTTAGGACAGGTGAGCTCCTACGAGCAGTACTTC.

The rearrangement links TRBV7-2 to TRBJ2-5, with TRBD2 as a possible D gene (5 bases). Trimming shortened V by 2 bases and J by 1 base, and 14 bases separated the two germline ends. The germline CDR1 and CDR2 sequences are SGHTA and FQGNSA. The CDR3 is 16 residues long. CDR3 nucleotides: TGTGCCAGCAGCTTATATACTAGGAGAGGCCAAGAGACCCAGTACTTC. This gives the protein CASSLYTRRGQETQYF.

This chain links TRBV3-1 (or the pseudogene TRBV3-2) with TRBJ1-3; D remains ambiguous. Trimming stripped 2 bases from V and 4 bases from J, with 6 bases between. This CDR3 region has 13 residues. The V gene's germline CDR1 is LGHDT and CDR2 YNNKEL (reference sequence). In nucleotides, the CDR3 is TGTGCCAGCAGCCAACCAGGAGGAAACACCATATATTTT. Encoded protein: CASSQPGGNTIYF.

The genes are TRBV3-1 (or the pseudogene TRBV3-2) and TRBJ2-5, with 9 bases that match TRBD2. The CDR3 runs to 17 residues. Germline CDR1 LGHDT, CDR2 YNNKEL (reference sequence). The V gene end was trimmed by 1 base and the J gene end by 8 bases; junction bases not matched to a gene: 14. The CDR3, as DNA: TGTGCCAGCAGCCAAGCTGGAGCGGGGGGCCTGACCGCAACCCAGTACTTC. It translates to CASSQAGAGGLTATQYF.

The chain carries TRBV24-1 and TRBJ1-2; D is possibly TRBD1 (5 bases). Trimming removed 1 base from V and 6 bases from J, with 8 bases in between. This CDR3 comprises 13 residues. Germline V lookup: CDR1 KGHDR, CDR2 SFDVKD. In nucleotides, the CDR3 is TGTGCCACCAGTGATTTCTCGGGGGATGGCTACACCTTC. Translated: CATSDFSGDGYTF.

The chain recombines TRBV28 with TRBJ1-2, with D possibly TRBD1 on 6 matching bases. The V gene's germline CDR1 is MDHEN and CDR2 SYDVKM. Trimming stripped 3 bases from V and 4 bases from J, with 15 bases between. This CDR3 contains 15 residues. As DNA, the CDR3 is TGTGCCAGCAGTTTTCCACAGGGACGAGGCTATGGCTACACCTTC. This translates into CASSFPQGRGYGYTF.

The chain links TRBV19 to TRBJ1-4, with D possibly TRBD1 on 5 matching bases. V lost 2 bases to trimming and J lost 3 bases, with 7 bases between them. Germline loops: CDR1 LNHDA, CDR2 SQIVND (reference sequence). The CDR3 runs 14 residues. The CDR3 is CASSITGANEKLFF. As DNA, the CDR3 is TGTGCCAGTAGTATAACGGGGGCTAATGAAAAACTGTTTTTT.

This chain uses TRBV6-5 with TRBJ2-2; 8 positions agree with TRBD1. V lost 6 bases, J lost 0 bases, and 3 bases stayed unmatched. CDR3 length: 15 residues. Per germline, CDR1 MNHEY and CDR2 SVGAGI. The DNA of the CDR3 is TGTGCCAGCAGACCACAGGGGGCGAACACCGGGGAGCTGTTTTTT. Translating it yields CASRPQGANTGELFF.

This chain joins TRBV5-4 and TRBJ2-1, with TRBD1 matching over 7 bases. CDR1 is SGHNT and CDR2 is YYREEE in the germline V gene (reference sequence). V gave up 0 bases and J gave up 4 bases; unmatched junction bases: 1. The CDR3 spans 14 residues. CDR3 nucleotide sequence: TGTGCCAGCAGCTTGGGCAGGGGGTACAATGAGCAGTTCTTC. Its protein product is CASSLGRGYNEQFF.

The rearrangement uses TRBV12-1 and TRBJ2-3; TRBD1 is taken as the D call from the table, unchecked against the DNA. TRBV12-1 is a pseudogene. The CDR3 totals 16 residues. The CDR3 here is CASSFVQGAPSDTQYF. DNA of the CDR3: TGTGCCAGCAGCTTTGTACAGGGGGCCCCGTCAGATACGCAGTATTTT.

Written as DNA, the CDR3 is TGTGCCAGCAGCCCCTCGGACAGCCTAGGGGGCTACACCTTC. It translates to CASSPSDSLGGYTF. This chain joins TRBV9 and TRBJ1-2, with D perhaps matching TRBD1 (6 bases). Germline V gene sequence: CDR1 SGDLS, CDR2 YYNGEE. The CDR3 totals 14 residues. Trimming removed 4 bases at V and 8 bases at J, with 18 bases between.

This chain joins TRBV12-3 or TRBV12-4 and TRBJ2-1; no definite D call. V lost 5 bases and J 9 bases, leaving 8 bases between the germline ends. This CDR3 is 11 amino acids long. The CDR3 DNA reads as TGTGCCAGCAGTCCCCTCGGTGAGCAGTTCTTC. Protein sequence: CASSPLGEQFF.

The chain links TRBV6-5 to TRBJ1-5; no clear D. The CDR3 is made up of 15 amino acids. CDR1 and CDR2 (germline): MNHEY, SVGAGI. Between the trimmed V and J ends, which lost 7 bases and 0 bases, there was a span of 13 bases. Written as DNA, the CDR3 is TGTGCCAGCACCGAGGCCCCGGTTAGCAATCAGCCCCAGCATTTT. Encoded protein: CASTEAPVSNQPQHF.

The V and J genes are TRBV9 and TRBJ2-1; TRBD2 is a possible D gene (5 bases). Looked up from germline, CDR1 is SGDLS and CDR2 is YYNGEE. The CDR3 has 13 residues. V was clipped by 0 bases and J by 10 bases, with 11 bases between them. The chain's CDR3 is CASSVEPPGEQFF. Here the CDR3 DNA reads TGTGCCAGCAGCGTAGAGCCCCCGGGGGAGCAGTTCTTC. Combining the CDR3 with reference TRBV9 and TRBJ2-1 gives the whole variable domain DSGVTQTPKHLITATGQRVTLRCSPRSGDLSVYWYQQSLDQGLQFLIQYYNGEERAKGNILERFSAQQFPDLHSELNLSSLELGDSALYFCASSVEPPGEQFFGPGTRLTVL.

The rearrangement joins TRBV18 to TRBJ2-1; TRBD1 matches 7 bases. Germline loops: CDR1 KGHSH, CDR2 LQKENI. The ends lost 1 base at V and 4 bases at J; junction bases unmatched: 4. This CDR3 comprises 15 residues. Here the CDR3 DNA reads TGTGCCAGCTCACCACAGGGACAGCCTTACAATGAGCAGTTCTTC. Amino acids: CASSPQGQPYNEQFF.